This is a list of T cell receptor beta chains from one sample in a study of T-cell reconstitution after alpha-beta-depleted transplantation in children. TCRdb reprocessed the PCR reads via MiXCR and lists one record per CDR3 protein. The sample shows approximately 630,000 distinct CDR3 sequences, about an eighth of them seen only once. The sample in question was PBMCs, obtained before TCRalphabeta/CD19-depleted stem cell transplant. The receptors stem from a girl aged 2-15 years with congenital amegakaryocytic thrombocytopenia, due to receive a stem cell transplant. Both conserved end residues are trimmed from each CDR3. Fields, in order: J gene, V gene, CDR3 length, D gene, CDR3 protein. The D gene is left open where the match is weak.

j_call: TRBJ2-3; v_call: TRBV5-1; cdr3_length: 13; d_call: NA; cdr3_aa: ASSSDSLPTDTQY
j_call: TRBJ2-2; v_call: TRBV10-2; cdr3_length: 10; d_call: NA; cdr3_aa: ASSEFPGELF
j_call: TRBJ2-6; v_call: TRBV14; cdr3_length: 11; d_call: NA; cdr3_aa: ASSVPGANVLT
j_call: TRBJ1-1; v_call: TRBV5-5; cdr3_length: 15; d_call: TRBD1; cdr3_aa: ASTPAGTGSGDTEAF
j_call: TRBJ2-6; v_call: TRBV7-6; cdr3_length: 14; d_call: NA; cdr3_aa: ASSLLAANGANVLT
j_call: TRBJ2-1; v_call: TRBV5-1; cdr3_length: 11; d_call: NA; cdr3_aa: ASSRPSADEQF
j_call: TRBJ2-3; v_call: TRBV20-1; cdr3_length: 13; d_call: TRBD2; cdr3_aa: SARLAGTSPDTQY
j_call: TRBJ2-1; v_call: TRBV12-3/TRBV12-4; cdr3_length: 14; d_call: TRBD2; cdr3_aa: ASRKTGTRAYNEQF
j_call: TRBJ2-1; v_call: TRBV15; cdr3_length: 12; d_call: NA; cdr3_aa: ATSRDKSRREQF
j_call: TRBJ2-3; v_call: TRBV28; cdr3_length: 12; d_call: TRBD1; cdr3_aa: ASTADRATDTQY
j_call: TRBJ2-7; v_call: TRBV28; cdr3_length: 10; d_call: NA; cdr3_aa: ASGTPTYEQY
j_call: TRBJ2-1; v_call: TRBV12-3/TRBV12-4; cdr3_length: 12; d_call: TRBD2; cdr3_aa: ASRSSGANNEQF
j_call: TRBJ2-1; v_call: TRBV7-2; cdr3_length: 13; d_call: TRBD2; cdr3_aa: ASSLERGAYNEQF
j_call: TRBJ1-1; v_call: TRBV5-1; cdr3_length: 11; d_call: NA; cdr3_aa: ASSFVELTEAF
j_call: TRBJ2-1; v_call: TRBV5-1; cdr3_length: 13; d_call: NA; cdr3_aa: ASSLGPVPWDEQF
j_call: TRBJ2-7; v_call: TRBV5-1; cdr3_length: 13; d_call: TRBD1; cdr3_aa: ASSLERTGSYEQY
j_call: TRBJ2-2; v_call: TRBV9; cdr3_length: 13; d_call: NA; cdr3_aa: ASSPPRGATGELF
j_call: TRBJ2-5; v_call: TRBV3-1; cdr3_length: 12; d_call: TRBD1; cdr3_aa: ASTSGTGAETQY
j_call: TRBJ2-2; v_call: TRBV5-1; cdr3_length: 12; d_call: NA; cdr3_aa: ASSLTVDTGELF
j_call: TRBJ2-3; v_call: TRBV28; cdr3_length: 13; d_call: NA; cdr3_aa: ASSFQGRSTDTQY
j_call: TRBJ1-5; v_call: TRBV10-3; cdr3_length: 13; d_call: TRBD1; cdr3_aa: AISEQGFSNQPQH
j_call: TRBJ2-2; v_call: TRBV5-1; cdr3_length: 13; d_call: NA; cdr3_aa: ASSLAPGGRGELF
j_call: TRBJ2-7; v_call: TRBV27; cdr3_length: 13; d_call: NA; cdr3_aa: ASSGGRQVFHEQY
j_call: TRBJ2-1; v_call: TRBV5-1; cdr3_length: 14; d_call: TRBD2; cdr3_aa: ASSLGTKMTYNEQF
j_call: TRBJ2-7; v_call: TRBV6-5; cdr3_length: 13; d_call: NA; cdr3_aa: ASSFAPDSSYEQY
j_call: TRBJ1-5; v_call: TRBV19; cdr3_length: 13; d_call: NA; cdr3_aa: ASSILGRRDQPQH
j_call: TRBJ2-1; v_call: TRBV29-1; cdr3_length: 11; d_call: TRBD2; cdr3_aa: SVDTGGWNEQF
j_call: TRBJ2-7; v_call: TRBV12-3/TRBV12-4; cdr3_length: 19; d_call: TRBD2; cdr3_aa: ASSLSLSRGLADALSYEQY
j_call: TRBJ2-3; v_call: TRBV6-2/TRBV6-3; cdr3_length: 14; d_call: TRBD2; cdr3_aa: ASSPRGREGTDTQY
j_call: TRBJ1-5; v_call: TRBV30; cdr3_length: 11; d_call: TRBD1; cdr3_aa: AWSEQGASPQH
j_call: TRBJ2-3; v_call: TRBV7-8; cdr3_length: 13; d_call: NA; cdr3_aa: ASSLFTGSTDTQY
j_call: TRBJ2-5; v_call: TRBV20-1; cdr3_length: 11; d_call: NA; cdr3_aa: SARILQQETQY
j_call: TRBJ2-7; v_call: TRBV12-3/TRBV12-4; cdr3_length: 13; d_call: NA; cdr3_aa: ASRPGGDRYYEQY
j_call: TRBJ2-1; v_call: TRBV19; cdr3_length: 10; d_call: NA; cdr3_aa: ASSGRYNEQF
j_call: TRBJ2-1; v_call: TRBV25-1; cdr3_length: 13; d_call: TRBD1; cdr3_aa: ASGMRQGSYNEQF
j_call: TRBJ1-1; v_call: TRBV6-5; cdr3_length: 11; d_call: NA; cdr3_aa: ASSYGQNTEAF
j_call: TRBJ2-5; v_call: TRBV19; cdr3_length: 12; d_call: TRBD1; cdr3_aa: ASSIGDRGETQY
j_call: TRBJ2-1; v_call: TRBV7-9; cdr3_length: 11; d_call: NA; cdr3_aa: ASSYTNSNEQF
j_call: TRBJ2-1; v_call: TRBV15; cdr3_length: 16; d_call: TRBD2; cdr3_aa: ATSAGTSGSLGYNEQF
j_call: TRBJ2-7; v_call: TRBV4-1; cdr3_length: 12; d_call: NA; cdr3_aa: ASSQGTTLYEQY
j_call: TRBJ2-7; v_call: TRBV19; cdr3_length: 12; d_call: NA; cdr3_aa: ASSLMVSSYEQY